This T cell receptor beta chain was obtained from a study of blood T cell repertoires in COVID-19. Study at large: Acute-phase and convalescent COVID-19 samples originated in the United States, Italy and Spain.

V lost 7 bases to trimming and J lost 1 base, with 10 bases between them. The CDR3 loop spans 13 amino acids. CDR1 and CDR2 from the germline V gene are MGHDK and SYGVNS. The protocol was immunoSEQ multiplex PCR, while the TCRdb copy is restricted to in-frame clones and leaves out a portion. The sample gives hundreds of thousands of clones, around 90% of which show up once; 1% to 1.5% is in the top ten. The TCR sequence derives from a man aged 65 to 85 with acute or convalescent COVID-19. The J gene is TRBJ1-1, the V gene TRBV25-1, with no clear D. Sequences were obtained from peripheral blood. As DNA, the CDR3 is TGTGCCAGCACCCCTCGACAGAACACTGAAGCTTTCTTT. Translated: CASTPRQNTEAFF.